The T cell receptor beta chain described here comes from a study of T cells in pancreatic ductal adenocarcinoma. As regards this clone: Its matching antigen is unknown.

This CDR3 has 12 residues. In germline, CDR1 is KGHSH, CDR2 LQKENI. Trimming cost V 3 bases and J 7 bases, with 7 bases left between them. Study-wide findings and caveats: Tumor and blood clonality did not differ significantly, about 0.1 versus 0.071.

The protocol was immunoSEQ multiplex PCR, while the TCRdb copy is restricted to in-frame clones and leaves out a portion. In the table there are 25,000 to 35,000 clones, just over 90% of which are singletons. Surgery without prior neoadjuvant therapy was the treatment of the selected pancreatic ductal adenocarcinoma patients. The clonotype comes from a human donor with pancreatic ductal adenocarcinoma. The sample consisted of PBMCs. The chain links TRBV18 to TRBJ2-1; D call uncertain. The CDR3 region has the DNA TGTGCCAGCTCACCCAACCGGAATGAGCAGTTCTTC. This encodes CASSPNRNEQFF.